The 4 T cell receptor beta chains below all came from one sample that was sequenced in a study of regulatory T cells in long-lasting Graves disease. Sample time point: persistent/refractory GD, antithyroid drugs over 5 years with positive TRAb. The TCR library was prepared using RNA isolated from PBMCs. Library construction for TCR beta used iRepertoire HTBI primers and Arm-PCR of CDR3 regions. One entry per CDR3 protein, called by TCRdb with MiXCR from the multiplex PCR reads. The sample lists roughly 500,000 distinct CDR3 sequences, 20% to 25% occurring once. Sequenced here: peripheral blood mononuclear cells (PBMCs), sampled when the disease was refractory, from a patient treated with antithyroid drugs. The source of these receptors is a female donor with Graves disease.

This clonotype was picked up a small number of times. The CDR3 DNA reads as TGTGCCTGGTCGGACGGGTCCTACGAGCAGTACTTC. Amino acids: CAWSDGSYEQYF. The chain is built from TRBV30 and TRBJ2-7, with D uncertain. Trimming pared 5 bases from V and 1 base from J, leaving 9 bases between. The V gene's germline CDR1 is GTSNPN and CDR2 SVGIG (reference sequence). CDR3 length: 12 amino acids.

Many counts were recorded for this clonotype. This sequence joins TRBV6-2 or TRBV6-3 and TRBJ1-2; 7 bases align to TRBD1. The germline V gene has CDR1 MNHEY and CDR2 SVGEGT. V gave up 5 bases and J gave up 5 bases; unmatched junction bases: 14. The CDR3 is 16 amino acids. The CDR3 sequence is CASSNRGSSSLYGYTF. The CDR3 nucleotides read TGTGCCAGCAGTAACAGGGGATCTTCCTCGCTATATGGCTACACCTTC.

The CDR3 nucleotides read TGTGCCAGCAGCTCGTTAACAGGTCGGCCCTTGGGAGAGCAGTACTTC. This gives the protein CASSSLTGRPLGEQYF. The chain combines TRBV7-6 with TRBJ2-7, with D possibly TRBD1 on 5 matching bases. The CDR3 totals 16 residues. In germline, CDR1 is SGHVS, CDR2 FNYEAQ. Trimming stripped 4 bases from V and 7 bases from J, with 23 bases between.

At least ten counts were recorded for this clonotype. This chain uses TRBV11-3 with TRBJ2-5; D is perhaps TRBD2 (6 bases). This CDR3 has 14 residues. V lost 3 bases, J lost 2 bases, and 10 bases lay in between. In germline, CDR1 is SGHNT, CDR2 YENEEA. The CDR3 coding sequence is TGTGCCAGCAGCTTCCGGGGGATACAAGAGACCCAGTACTTC. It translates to CASSFRGIQETQYF. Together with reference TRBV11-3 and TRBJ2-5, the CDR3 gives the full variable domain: EAGVVQSPRYKIIEKKQPVAFWCNPISGHNTLYWYLQNLGQGPELLIRYENEEAVDDSQLPKDRFSAERLKGVDSTLKIQPAELGDSAVYLCASSFRGIQETQYFGPGTRLLVL.